This T cell receptor beta chain stems from a study of CD8 T cells in ankylosing spondylitis. CDR1 and CDR2 (germline): DFQATT, SNEGSKA (reference sequence). V was shortened by 1 base and J by 3 bases, with 13 bases between the two germline ends. The CDR3 contains 14 residues. Study results and limitations: Clones linked to the disease showed a CD8+ phenotype. They occurred at relatively low frequencies in peripheral blood. Reportedly, disease-linked clones are significantly enriched in ankylosing spondylitis patients' matched synovial fluid. What seemed typical of ankylosing spondylitis blood was a TCR beta motif built from about 8 highly homologous variants. Some of the motif variants had earlier been found in reactive arthritis patients' fluid and blood.

Library preparation for TCR beta used quantitative 5'-RACE with molecular barcodes. TCRdb re-called the 5' RACE reads through MiXCR, storing one row per CDR3 protein. The table records 200,000 to 250,000 distinct CDR3 sequences, around 17% of them present only once. Comments on this clonotype: The antigen is unknown.

Sequencing was done on a sample of blood, either unsorted or a sorted T cell fraction (not recorded which). This sequence originates from a male donor with ankylosing spondylitis. The rearrangement links TRBV20-1 to TRBJ2-7, with a weak D call TRBD2 (6 bases). CDR3 bases: TGCAGTGCTAGAGGGGGGGACGTTTACTACGAGCAGTACTTC. It specifies CSARGGDVYYEQYF.